This entry describes one T cell receptor beta chain. The target of this receptor is not known. No much larger clone is present one base from it, and per-base qualities are unavailable. The data originate from a study of OX40 agonist ivuxolimab in advanced cancers. The study in broad terms: Ivuxolimab was an agonistic, fully human IgG2 monoclonal antibody directed against OX40 (CD134), a costimulatory receptor. Intravenous ivuxolimab was administered to patients every 2 weeks at six dose levels: 0.01, 0.1, 0.3, 1.5, 3 and 10 mg/kg. Of the approximately 54 dose-escalation patients, hepatocellular carcinoma was present in approximately 20, melanoma in around 15, renal cell carcinoma in 9 and head and neck cancer in 9. In the dose-escalation cohort, around 80% of patients were male, and the mean age was around 60 years with a range of roughly 23 to 79. Prior anti-PD-1, anti-PD-L1 or anti-CTLA-4 therapy was permitted, and 40% to 50% of dose-escalation patients had received checkpoint inhibitors. Partial responses occurred in three dose-escalation patients: two with cutaneous melanoma and one with hepatocellular carcinoma. Peripheral TCRbeta sequencing was intended to test whether TCR sequence diversity was altered and clonal T-cell expansion was caused by ivuxolimab. The monotherapy dose-escalation portion (N ≈ 52 patients) of the phase I ivuxolimab trial is reported in the paper.

Overall study results and their limits: In the 0.1-3.0 mg/kg groups, partial responders had among the lowest normalized peripheral clonal expansion, particularly in CD8+ T cells. Which antigens the clonally expanded peripheral T cells were specific for was not determined. Low levels of normalized T-cell clonal expansion were also seen in some patients who did not respond. Clonal expansion of both CD4+ and CD8+ blood T cells was observed from baseline to week 6 at doses 0.1 to 3.0 mg/kg. After ivuxolimab, more expanded clones were found on average in CD8+ T cells than in CD4+ T cells.

Patients with a history of autoimmune disease or receiving systemic immunosuppression were excluded from the trial. Peripheral blood for TCR sequencing was collected from all dose cohorts at baseline, on cycle 4 day 1, and on cycle 7 day 1. Samples were obtained from an open-label, multicenter, first-in-human phase I dose-escalation trial of ivuxolimab. Adults with locally advanced or metastatic melanoma, renal cell carcinoma, hepatocellular carcinoma or head and neck squamous cell carcinoma were enrolled in the trial. Before TCR sequencing, CD4+ T cells and CD8+ T cells from peripheral blood were sorted into separate populations. Looking up the germline V gene yields CDR1 SGHTA and CDR2 FQGNSA. CDR3 length: 12 amino acids, cysteine to phenylalanine. Of the read, only the CDR3 DNA is kept; its 36 bases are in frame from base 1. V is pared back by 3 bases and J by 10 bases, with 12 bases lying between the germline termini.

To sequence the TCRbeta CDR3 region, genomic DNA was isolated from the sorted cells. TCRbeta CDR3 regions were sequenced using the immunoSEQ Assay. In TCRdb, the immuneACCESS table is reduced to in-frame sequences with V and J assigned. These tables do not hold every clone; where another copy was compared, an unresolved V gene accounts for under half, and the others remain unexplained. The sample records about 51,000 clones, roughly 86% of which are singletons. 3.6% of the sample comes from the top ten. The sequences come from CD4+ or CD8+ T cells sorted from blood, collected in a trial of the OX40 agonist ivuxolimab. This receptor was obtained from an adult with an advanced solid tumor such as melanoma, head and neck, liver or kidney cancer. The chain joins TRBV7-2 to TRBJ1-1; no D segment can be confidently identified. Here the CDR3 is given as CASSLGQIRAFF. The nucleotide sequence reads TGTGCCAGCAGCTTGGGCCAGATTCGAGCTTTCTTT.